Reported below is one T cell receptor (beta chain). No fewer than two post-ART and no fewer than one pre-ART PBMC samples existed for each donor. Specimens carried about 0.9-11 million cryopreserved PBMC before DNA extraction. Running of the v3.0 immunoSEQ assay took place at survey level. Assay: immunoSEQ multiplex PCR; the TCRdb copy retains only in-frame clones and omits some. The data hold more than 11,000 clones, with just over 75% observed a single time. The sample belongs to a study of long-term antiretroviral therapy in people with HIV. Here the sequenced sample was unsorted PBMCs, taken 1.3 years before starting antiretroviral therapy. The TCR originated in a man between 40 and 49 years old with HIV.

In DNA form, the CDR3 reads TGTGCCACCAGCAGAGAGGAGGCGGACAGGGGATTTTATAATTCACCCCTCCACTTT. This encodes CATSREEADRGFYNSPLHF. The chain couples TRBV15 to TRBJ1-6, with 9 bases fitting TRBD1. The germline CDR1 and CDR2 sequences are LNHNV and YYDKDF (reference sequence). V gave up 0 bases and J gave up 4 bases; unmatched junction bases: 10. The CDR3 runs 19 residues.